The rows below give T cell receptor beta chains drawn from one sample of a study of T cells in localized non-small cell lung cancer. Some clones are missing from TCRdb's copy, which holds only in-frame ones; the method was immunoSEQ multiplex PCR. The repertoire holds about 46,000 clones, with 81% as singletons. Sequencing was performed on peripheral blood mononuclear cells, taken before any cancer treatment. The receptor source for this set is a man between 40 and 69 years old with stage III lung adenocarcinoma. The CDR3 runs from the conserved cysteine through the conserved F or W. A D gene is named only where the DNA matches it firmly. Rows give clone size only sometimes, using once, few, many, or a class for an expanded clone.

-	-	TRBV27	TRBJ2-2	CASSFGGPGELFF	TGTGCCAGCAGTTTCGGGGGGCCCGGGGAGCTGTTTTTT
-	-	TRBV4-3	TRBJ2-7	CASSQGSSAYEQYF	TGCGCCAGCAGCCAAGGCAGTTCGGCCTACGAGCAGTACTTC
-	-	TRBV4-1	TRBJ2-7	CASSPRALPRDLRWEQCF	TGCGCCAGCAGCCCACGCGCCCTCCCCCGGGACCTACGGTGGGAGCAGTGCTTC
-	-	TRBV13	TRBJ2-5	CASSSKGLLERTQYF	TGTGCCAGCAGCTCCAAAGGCCTTTTAGAACGGACCCAGTACTTC
-	-	TRBV5-1	TRBJ2-7	CASSLNPYEQYF	TGCGCCAGCAGCTTGAACCCCTACGAGCAGTACTTC
-	few	TRBV10-1	TRBJ2-7	CASSESRGQYF	TGCGCCAGCAGTGAGTCGAGGGGGCAGTACTTC
TRBD2	-	TRBV5-1	TRBJ2-5	CASSSAGTREETQYF	TGCGCCAGCAGCTCTGCCGGGACTAGAGAAGAGACCCAGTACTTC
TRBD2	-	TRBV5-6	TRBJ2-5	CASSLGTSGTQYF	TGTGCCAGCAGCTTGGGAACTAGCGGGACCCAGTACTTC
-	-	TRBV30	TRBJ2-5	CAQDRGGETQYF	TGTGCCCAAGACAGGGGAGGGGAGACCCAGTACTTC
TRBD1	-	TRBV29-1	TRBJ2-7	CSVLTGDSYEQYF	TGCAGCGTTCTGACAGGGGATTCCTACGAGCAGTACTTC
-	-	TRBV6-1	TRBJ2-1	CASSEAWERNEQFF	TGTGCCAGCAGTGAAGCGTGGGAGAGAAATGAGCAGTTCTTC
-	-	TRBV5-6	TRBJ1-3	CASSLTGRGNTIYF	TGTGCCAGCAGCTTGACAGGGAGGGGAAACACCATATATTTT
TRBD2	-	TRBV11-2	TRBJ2-5	CASNLAGAQETQYF	TGTGCCAGCAACCTAGCGGGGGCTCAAGAGACCCAGTACTTC
TRBD2	-	TRBV19	TRBJ2-1	CASRRGGNEQFF	TGTGCCAGTAGGCGGGGGGGCAATGAGCAGTTCTTC
-	few	TRBV18	TRBJ1-4	CASSPGPWATNEKLFF	TGTGCCAGCTCGCCGGGTCCCTGGGCAACTAATGAAAAACTGTTTTTT
TRBD2	-	TRBV5-4	TRBJ2-3	CASSTGMTSGGDTQYF	TGTGCCAGCAGCACTGGGATGACTAGCGGGGGAGATACGCAGTATTTT
-	-	TRBV6-5	TRBJ2-3	CASRRGVTSTDTQYF	TGTGCCAGCCGCAGGGGTGTGACTAGCACAGATACGCAGTATTTT
TRBD1	-	TRBV6-1	TRBJ2-1	CASSARDRSYNEQFF	TGTGCCAGCAGTGCCCGGGACAGGAGCTACAATGAGCAGTTCTTC
-	-	TRBV2	TRBJ1-5	CASNLRGNQPQHF	TGTGCCAGCAACCTTAGAGGGAATCAGCCCCAGCATTTT
-	-	TRBV15	TRBJ2-7	CATSSPSGSWGEQYF	TGTGCCACCAGCAGTCCGAGCGGGTCCTGGGGAGAGCAGTACTTC
TRBD1	-	TRBV7-8	TRBJ1-1	CASSLAGTGGAEAFF	TGTGCCAGCAGCTTAGCGGGGACAGGTGGGGCTGAAGCTTTCTTT
TRBD1	few	TRBV19	TRBJ2-7	CASSIGDRVYEQYF	TGTGCCAGTAGTATCGGGGACAGGGTTTACGAGCAGTACTTC